Included here is one T cell receptor (beta chain) sequence, with context. TCRdb keeps only in-frame clones here, not all; method: immunoSEQ multiplex PCR. The table shows roughly 250,000 clones, with approximately 83% occurring only once. The data originate from a study of blood T cell repertoires in COVID-19. This clonotype was obtained from a woman aged 80 or over with acute or convalescent COVID-19. The material sequenced was peripheral blood.

The CDR3 DNA is TGTGCCAGTAGTATTGTTTCGGGACACCCGACCATTAACACCATATATTTT. It specifies CASSIVSGHPTINTIYF. This rearrangement joins TRBV19 to TRBJ1-3; tentative D call: TRBD1 (6 bases). The CDR3 runs to 17 residues. From germline, CDR1 is LNHDA and CDR2 SQIVND (reference sequence). Trimming took 3 bases from V and 7 from J, leaving 22 bases between them. Using reference TRBV19 and TRBJ1-3 for the parts outside the CDR3, the full variable domain is DGGITQSPKYLFRKEGQNVTLSCEQNLNHDAMYWYRQDPGQGLRLIYYSQIVNDFQKGDIAEGYSVSREKKESFPLTVTSAQKNPTAFYLCASSIVSGHPTINTIYFGEGSWLTVV.